A selection of T cell receptor beta chains follows, all from one sample in a study of identical twins. TCRdb passed the 5' RACE reads through MiXCR, listing each CDR3 protein once. The sample lists 200,000 to 250,000 distinct CDR3 sequences, under 10% seen once, with about 2% in the top ten. This sample was also put to use in a study of yellow fever vaccine responses in identical twins.

Material: memory (CD45RO+) T cells sorted from blood. The receptors were gathered from a woman aged 18-29 years in good health. The CDR3 runs from the conserved cysteine through the conserved F or W. Each record gives: D gene, J gene, CDR3 length, V gene, clone size, CDR3 protein, CDR3 DNA. A D gene is named only where the DNA matches it firmly. The size entry is marked missing in some rows and otherwise reads once, few, many or a size class.

. | TRBJ2-1 | 10 | TRBV20-1 | many | CSASSHEQFF | TGCAGTGCTAGCTCCCATGAGCAGTTCTTC
TRBD1 | TRBJ2-2 | 16 | TRBV5-1 | . | CASSLRQGAVTGELFF | TGCGCCAGCAGCTTGAGACAGGGGGCGGTCACCGGGGAGCTGTTTTTT
TRBD2 | TRBJ2-3 | 15 | TRBV11-3 | . | CASSQGLAGGDTQYF | TGTGCCAGCAGCCAAGGGCTAGCGGGGGGAGATACGCAGTATTTT
. | TRBJ1-6 | 17 | TRBV5-4 | . | CASSLAPAPERNSPLHF | TGTGCCAGCAGCTTGGCCCCGGCCCCCGAGAGGAATTCACCCCTCCACTTT
TRBD2 | TRBJ2-5 | 16 | TRBV3-1 | few | CASSQGTSGVRETQYF | TGTGCCAGCAGCCAGGGGACTAGCGGAGTCCGAGAGACCCAGTACTTC
TRBD2 | TRBJ2-1 | 11 | TRBV2 | few | CASSVRPSGFF | TGTGCCAGCAGTGTAAGACCTAGCGGGTTCTTC
TRBD1 | TRBJ2-2 | 14 | TRBV5-1 | many | CASSEQGLAGELFF | TGCGCCAGCAGCGAACAGGGGCTGGCCGGGGAGCTGTTTTTT
TRBD1 | TRBJ1-2 | 15 | TRBV5-1 | few | CASSPGGERYYGYTF | TGCGCCAGCAGCCCAGGGGGCGAAAGATACTATGGCTACACCTTC
. | TRBJ2-3 | 14 | TRBV20-1 | few | CSARGGGWTDTQYF | TGCAGTGCTAGGGGTGGGGGTTGGACAGATACGCAGTATTTT
. | TRBJ2-5 | 12 | TRBV9 | many | CASSASSETQYF | TGTGCCAGCAGCGCAAGTTCGGAGACCCAGTACTTC
. | TRBJ2-3 | 15 | TRBV27 | few | CASSGRLVGTDTQYF | TGTGCCAGCAGTGGACGACTCGTCGGGACAGATACGCAGTATTTT
TRBD2 | TRBJ2-3 | 14 | TRBV29-1 | many | CSAAPGLAGDTQYF | TGCAGCGCCGCACCGGGACTAGCGGGAGATACGCAGTATTTT
TRBD2 | TRBJ2-3 | 15 | TRBV12-3/TRBV12-4 | . | CATSRTSGDGDTQYF | TGTGCCACCTCCCGGACTAGCGGGGATGGGGATACGCAGTATTTT
TRBD2 | TRBJ2-2 | 15 | TRBV4-3 | . | CASSPSGGPTGELFF | TGCGCCAGCAGCCCCAGCGGGGGTCCCACCGGGGAGCTGTTTTTT
TRBD1 | TRBJ2-2 | 16 | TRBV12-3/TRBV12-4 | many | CASRGGTGRNTGELFF | TGTGCCAGCAGGGGCGGGACAGGACGTAACACCGGGGAGCTGTTTTTT
TRBD2 | TRBJ2-1 | 15 | TRBV5-5 | many | CASSFLSGGKNEQFF | TGTGCCAGCAGCTTCCTTAGCGGGGGGAAAAATGAGCAGTTCTTC
TRBD2 | TRBJ2-6 | 19 | TRBV4-2 | . | CASSRVAGEFLSGANVLTF | TGTGCCAGCAGCCGAGTAGCGGGAGAATTCCTCTCTGGGGCCAACGTCCTGACTTTC
TRBD1 | TRBJ2-2 | 18 | TRBV14 | many | CASSQLPGRQGNTGELFF | TGTGCCAGCAGCCAACTTCCAGGGAGACAGGGGAACACCGGGGAGCTGTTTTTT
TRBD2 | TRBJ2-1 | 16 | TRBV5-6 | many | CASSLVVAGFFDEQFF | TGTGCCAGCAGCTTGGTGGTAGCGGGATTTTTTGATGAGCAGTTCTTC
TRBD2 | TRBJ2-2 | 17 | TRBV5-5 | many | CASSLRAGGDAAGELFF | TGTGCCAGCAGCTTGCGGGCGGGGGGCGACGCGGCCGGGGAGCTGTTTTTT
TRBD2 | TRBJ2-3 | 16 | TRBV20-1 | few | CSAPEQAGGSIDTQYF | TGCAGTGCCCCAGAACAAGCGGGAGGGTCTATAGATACGCAGTATTTT
TRBD1 | TRBJ2-1 | 16 | TRBV24-1 | . | CATSDFGQGSNNEQFF | TGTGCCACCAGTGATTTCGGACAGGGTTCCAACAATGAGCAGTTCTTC
. | TRBJ2-7 | 15 | TRBV7-2 | . | CASSLLGMSSYEQYF | TGTGCCAGCAGCTTACTCGGCATGAGCTCCTACGAGCAGTACTTC
. | TRBJ2-7 | 15 | TRBV21-1 | . | CASRWGTSGTYEQYF | TGTGCCAGCAGGTGGGGGACTAGCGGTACCTACGAGCAGTACTTC
. | TRBJ2-7 | 12 | TRBV10-3 | . | CAISETDYEQYF | TGTGCCATCAGTGAGACAGACTACGAGCAGTACTTC
TRBD1 | TRBJ2-6 | 19 | TRBV24-1 | few | CATSDRDRGFSSGANVLTF | TGTGCCACCAGTGACCGTGACAGGGGCTTTAGCTCTGGGGCCAACGTCCTGACTTTC
. | TRBJ1-2 | 15 | TRBV18 | . | CASSETRVPSDGYTF | TGTGCCAGCTCCGAAACCCGGGTGCCCTCGGATGGCTACACCTTC
. | TRBJ1-2 | 14 | TRBV18 | few | CASSPPSINYGYTF | TGTGCCAGCTCACCACCCAGTATCAACTATGGCTACACCTTC
TRBD2 | TRBJ2-7 | 13 | TRBV20-1 | once | CSAREPGLAKQYF | TGCAGTGCTAGAGAGCCGGGACTAGCGAAGCAGTACTTC
. | TRBJ2-3 | 14 | TRBV27 | many | CASSFQRGTDTQYF | TGTGCCAGCAGTTTTCAGAGGGGCACAGATACGCAGTATTTT
TRBD1 | TRBJ2-5 | 15 | TRBV4-1 | many | CASSQDSGTVRLQYF | TGCGCCAGCAGCCAAGATTCGGGGACAGTAAGGTTGCAGTACTTC
. | TRBJ2-6 | 16 | TRBV28 | . | CASSPNTSPGANVLTF | TGTGCCAGCAGCCCGAACACTAGCCCTGGGGCCAACGTCCTGACTTTC
TRBD1 | TRBJ2-7 | 15 | TRBV12-3/TRBV12-4 | many | CASSPRTGVLDEQYF | TGTGCCAGCAGTCCCCGGACAGGGGTTTTGGACGAGCAGTACTTC
. | TRBJ1-4 | 16 | TRBV4-2 | . | CASSQEATPTNEKLFF | TGTGCCAGCAGCCAAGAGGCCACTCCAACTAATGAAAAACTGTTTTTT
. | TRBJ2-7 | 14 | TRBV5-1 | many | CASTSTWGANEQYF | TGCGCCAGCACCTCGACATGGGGGGCGAACGAGCAGTACTTC
. | TRBJ2-2 | 13 | TRBV6-2/TRBV6-3 | . | CASSQADTGELFF | TGTGCCAGCAGCCAGGCAGATACCGGGGAGCTGTTTTTT
TRBD2 | TRBJ2-7 | 20 | TRBV6-2/TRBV6-3 | . | CASSYKDSLGLAGGRYEQYF | TGTGCCAGCAGTTACAAGGACAGCCTGGGACTAGCGGGAGGCCGCTACGAGCAGTACTTC
. | TRBJ2-3 | 15 | TRBV24-1 | many | CATSGGGTVPDTQYF | TGTGCCACCAGTGGGGGAGGGACAGTTCCAGATACGCAGTATTTT
. | TRBJ1-2 | 14 | TRBV27 | few | CASSPLSNNYGYTF | TGTGCCAGCAGCCCCCTTAGCAACAATTATGGCTACACCTTC
TRBD1 | TRBJ1-2 | 11 | TRBV29-1 | few | CSVGTGGGYTF | TGCAGCGTTGGGACAGGGGGAGGCTACACCTTC
TRBD1 | TRBJ2-1 | 14 | TRBV11-2 | . | CASRGQGTYNEQFF | TGTGCCAGCAGGGGACAGGGCACATACAATGAGCAGTTCTTC
. | TRBJ2-3 | 15 | TRBV6-4 | few | CASSDSSGATDTQYF | TGTGCCAGCAGTGACTCTTCTGGGGCCACAGATACGCAGTATTTT
. | TRBJ1-6 | 12 | TRBV4-2 | . | CASSQLNSPLHF | TGTGCCAGCAGCCAGTTAAATTCACCCCTCCACTTT
. | TRBJ2-4 | 19 | TRBV4-3 | . | CASSQESGQTKLAKNIQYF | TGCGCCAGCAGCCAAGAGTCCGGACAGACAAAACTAGCCAAAAACATTCAGTACTTC
. | TRBJ2-1 | 14 | TRBV12-3/TRBV12-4 | many | CASSFQSSYNEQFF | TGTGCCAGCAGTTTCCAGAGCTCCTACAATGAGCAGTTCTTC
TRBD2 | TRBJ2-5 | 15 | TRBV7-2 | . | CASSHRTSGKETQYF | TGTGCCAGCAGCCACCGGACTAGCGGAAAAGAGACCCAGTACTTC
. | TRBJ1-5 | 15 | TRBV6-1 | . | CASSRDPKGKQPQHF | TGTGCCAGCAGCCGAGACCCAAAGGGCAAACAGCCCCAGCATTTT
. | TRBJ2-2 | 13 | TRBV29-1 | few | CSVDSGNTGELFF | TGCAGCGTTGATTCTGGGAACACCGGGGAGCTGTTTTTT
. | TRBJ1-1 | 15 | TRBV12-3/TRBV12-4 | many | CASSLVAGMNTEAFF | TGTGCCAGCAGTTTAGTTGCAGGTATGAACACTGAAGCTTTCTTT
. | TRBJ2-7 | 13 | TRBV18 | many | CASSRTEPYEQYF | TGTGCCAGCTCACGGACAGAACCCTACGAGCAGTACTTC
TRBD2 | TRBJ2-1 | 13 | TRBV28 | few | CASSLSASGSGNF | TGTGCCAGCAGTTTATCGGCTAGCGGGAGTGGAAATTTC
. | TRBJ2-7 | 13 | TRBV3-1 | . | CASSLRTAYEQYF | TGTGCCAGCAGTCTCCGGACGGCCTACGAGCAGTACTTC